This T cell receptor (beta chain) was sequenced for a study of T cell responses to AZD1222 COVID-19 vaccine. Germline V lookup: CDR1 MNHEY, CDR2 SMNVEV (reference sequence). The CDR3 length is 15 residues. Trimming took off 6 bases at V and 2 bases at J, with 17 bases between the two ends. This table comes from immunoSEQ multiplex PCR, and its TCRdb copy is limited to in-frame clones, with some not included. Of 70,000 to 95,000 clones detected, 70% to 90% appear once; the ten largest clones hold more than 5%. About this clone: The target antigen is unknown.

Overall study findings and caveats: White British people made up most donors, females outnumbered males, and clonal diversity was possibly underestimated. With dominance at 160-218 and 743-854, vaccine-associated CD4 TCRs spanned spike.

Pooled in the analysis were second doses at about 4 or about 12 weeks. The chain carries TRBV27 and TRBJ2-7; perhaps D is TRBD1 or TRBD2 (5 bases each). The sequence came from an adult who received the AZD1222 COVID-19 vaccine. Source: peripheral blood, taken 28 days after the second AZD1222 dose. This CDR3 reads CASRPIRDGTYEQYF. The CDR3 DNA sequence: TGTGCCAGCAGGCCGATCCGGGACGGAACCTACGAGCAGTACTTC.